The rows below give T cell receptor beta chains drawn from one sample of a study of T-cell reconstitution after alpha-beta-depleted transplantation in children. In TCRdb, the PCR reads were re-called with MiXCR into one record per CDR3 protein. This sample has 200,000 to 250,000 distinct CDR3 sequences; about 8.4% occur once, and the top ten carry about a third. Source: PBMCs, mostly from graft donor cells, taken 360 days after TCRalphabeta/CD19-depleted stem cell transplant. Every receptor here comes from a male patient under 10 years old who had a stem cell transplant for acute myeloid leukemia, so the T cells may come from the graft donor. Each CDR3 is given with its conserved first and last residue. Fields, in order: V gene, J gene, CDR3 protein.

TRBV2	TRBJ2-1	CASGSTTGVRGEQFF
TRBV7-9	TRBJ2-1	CASSLPSGRADYEQFF
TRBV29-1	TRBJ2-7	CSVGDGYEQYF
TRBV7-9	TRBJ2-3	CASSLGTAPTDTQYF
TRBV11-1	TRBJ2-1	CASRGGGSYPPYNEQFF
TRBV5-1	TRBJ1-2	CASSLAGGGYGYTF
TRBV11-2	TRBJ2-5	CASSPNGVRQETQYF
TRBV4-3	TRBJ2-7	CASSRTSGSSSYEQYF
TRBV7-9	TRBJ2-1	CASSLKVLASSKQFF
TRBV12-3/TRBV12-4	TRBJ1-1	CASSSWTLGREAFF
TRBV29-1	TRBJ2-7	CSVVDTELNYEQYF
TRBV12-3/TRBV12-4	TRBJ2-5	CASSSATSGEETQYF
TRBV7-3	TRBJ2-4	CASSTGTGGNIQYF
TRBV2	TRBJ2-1	CASSEVQGLDNEQFF
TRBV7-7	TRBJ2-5	CASSLGQSQETQYF
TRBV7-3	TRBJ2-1	CASSLIPGNEQFF
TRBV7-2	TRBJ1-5	CASSLALGQPSNQPQHF
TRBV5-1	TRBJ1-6	CASSLAGTGAPLHF
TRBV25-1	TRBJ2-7	CASRSAARYEQYF
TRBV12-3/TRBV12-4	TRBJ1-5	CASRGQGSQPQHF
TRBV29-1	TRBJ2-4	CSVEPQGNIQYF
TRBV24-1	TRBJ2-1	CATSDTGLAGGEQFF
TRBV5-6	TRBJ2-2	CASSLPGTPAGELFF
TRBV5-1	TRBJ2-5	CASSLGGGLQETQYF
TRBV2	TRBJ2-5	CASSGLAGRKYQETQYF
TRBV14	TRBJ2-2	CASSARGHGELFF
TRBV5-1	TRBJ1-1	CASREATGIEAEAFF
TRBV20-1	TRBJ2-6	CSARAEGGANVLTF
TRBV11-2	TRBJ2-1	CASSLEFAVADNNEQFF
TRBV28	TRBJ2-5	CASSLWTARETQYF
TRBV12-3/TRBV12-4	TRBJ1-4	CASSRAGWGLFF
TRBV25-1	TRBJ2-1	CASSGTGRGREQFF
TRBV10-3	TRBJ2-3	CAISKLAGDTDTQYF
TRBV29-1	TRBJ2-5	CSVDPLETQYF
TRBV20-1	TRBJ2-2	CSARTQTVGELFF
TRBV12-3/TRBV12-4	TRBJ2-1	CASSLYGRPSSYNEQFF
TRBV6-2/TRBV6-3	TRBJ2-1	CASSYPKEGGNEQFF
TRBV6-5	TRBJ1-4	CASSYSPATNEKLFF
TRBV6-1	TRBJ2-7	CASSKTGGPYEQYF
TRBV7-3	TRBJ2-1	CASSLKTVGRGEVSEQFF
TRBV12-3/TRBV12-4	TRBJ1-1	CASSLNRGQTEAFF
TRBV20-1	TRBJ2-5	CSARDNRKTQYF
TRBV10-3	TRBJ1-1	CAIRQGPNTEAFF
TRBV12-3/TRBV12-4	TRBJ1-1	CASSPGGNTEAFF
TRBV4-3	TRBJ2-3	CASKPSGGTSEHPDTQYF
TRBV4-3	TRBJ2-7	CASSQDRRDEQYF
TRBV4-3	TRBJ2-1	CASSQDYLAGYEQFF
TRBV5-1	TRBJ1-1	CASSLNMKAFF
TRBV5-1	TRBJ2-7	CASSLPLAGDEQYF
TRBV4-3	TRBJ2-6	CASSQGGGGANVLTF
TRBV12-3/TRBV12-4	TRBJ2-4	CASSFSRQGTSTDIQYF
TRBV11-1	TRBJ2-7	CASSFFREYPGGSDRGDEQYF
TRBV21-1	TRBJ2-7	CASSEYGGVYEQYF
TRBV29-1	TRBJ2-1	CSVETGLAGGRYEQFF
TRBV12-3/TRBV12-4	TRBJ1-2	CASFGPTHGYTF
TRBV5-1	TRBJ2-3	CASSLSVLFTDTQYF
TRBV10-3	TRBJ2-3	CAISNTSGRARDTQYF